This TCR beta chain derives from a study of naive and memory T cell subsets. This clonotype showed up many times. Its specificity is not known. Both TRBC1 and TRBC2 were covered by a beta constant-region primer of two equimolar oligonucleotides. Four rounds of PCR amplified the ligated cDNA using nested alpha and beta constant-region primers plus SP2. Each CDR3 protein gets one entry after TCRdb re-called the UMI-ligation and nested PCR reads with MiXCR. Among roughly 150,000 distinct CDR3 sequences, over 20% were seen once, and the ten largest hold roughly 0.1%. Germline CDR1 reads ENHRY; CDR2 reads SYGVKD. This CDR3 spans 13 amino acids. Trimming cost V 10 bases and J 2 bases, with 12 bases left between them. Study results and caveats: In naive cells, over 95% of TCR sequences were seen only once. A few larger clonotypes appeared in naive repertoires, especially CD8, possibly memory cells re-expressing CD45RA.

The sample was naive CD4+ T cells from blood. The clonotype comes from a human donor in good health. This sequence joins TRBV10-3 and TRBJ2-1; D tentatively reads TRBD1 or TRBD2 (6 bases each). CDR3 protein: CATLGGTYNEQFF. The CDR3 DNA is TGTGCCACCCTAGGGGGGACCTACAATGAGCAGTTCTTC.